These 17 T cell receptor beta chains originate from one sample sequenced in a study of siplizumab effects on memory and regulatory T cells. TCRdb keeps only in-frame clones here, not all; method: immunoSEQ multiplex PCR. The table includes about 50,000 clones, about 88% detected once. The sample was naive CD8+ T cells sorted from blood. The receptors come from a human donor in good health.

V and J are TRBV21-1 and TRBJ2-2; the table assigns TRBD1, which was not confirmed against the DNA. TRBV21-1 counts as a pseudogene. CDR3 size: 18 residues. CDR3 residues: CASSKIFVRDTYTGELFF. CDR3 DNA: TGTGCCAGCAGCAAAATTTTCGTTCGGGACACGTACACCGGGGAGCTGTTTTTT.

V gene TRBV13 combines with J gene TRBJ2-1; 11 bases align to TRBD2. Per the germline V gene, CDR1 is PRHDT and CDR2 is FYEKMQ (reference sequence). The CDR3 covers 17 residues. The V and J ends lost 3 bases and 5 bases, in that order; junction bases with no gene match: 9. Here the CDR3 reads CASSLSSSGRLNNEQFF. In DNA form, the CDR3 reads TGTGCCAGCAGCTTGTCGTCTAGCGGGAGGCTCAACAATGAGCAGTTCTTC.

As for this clone: Other nucleotide sequences from this sample produce the same CDR3. CDR3 sequence: CASSLTGGSYEQYF. The CDR3 DNA sequence: TGTGCCAGCAGTTTAACGGGGGGTTCTTACGAGCAGTACTTC. The chain employs TRBV27 and TRBJ2-7; TRBD2 agrees at 7 bases. The ends lost 2 bases at V and 4 bases at J; junction bases unmatched: 5. The germline CDR1 and CDR2 sequences are MNHEY and SMNVEV (reference sequence). The CDR3 covers 14 residues.

V usage is TRBV19 and J usage is TRBJ2-7; the match to TRBD2 covers 10 bases. The junction had 0 bases not matched to a gene; V was cut back by 2 bases and J by 2 bases. The germline CDR1 and CDR2 sequences are LNHDA and SQIVND (reference sequence). The CDR3 loop spans 14 amino acids. The CDR3 DNA follows: TGTGCCAGTAGTATAACTAGCGGGGCCTACGAGCAGTACTTC. Amino acid sequence: CASSITSGAYEQYF.

V usage is TRBV19 and J usage is TRBJ2-4; 7 bases match TRBD1. V shed 5 bases and J 0 bases; nucleotides not matched to a gene: 4. The CDR3 is 15 residues long. Germline values: CDR1 LNHDA, CDR2 SQIVND (reference sequence). The CDR3 sequence is CASSRQGLAKNIQYF. Here the CDR3 DNA reads TGTGCCAGTAGTCGACAGGGTCTAGCCAAAAACATTCAGTACTTC.

V and J are TRBV4-2 and TRBJ2-7, with no clear D. The V gene's germline CDR1 is LGHNA and CDR2 YNFKEQ. There are 13 residues in the CDR3. V was clipped by 0 bases and J by 2 bases, with 5 bases between them. The DNA of the CDR3 is TGTGCCAGCAGCCAAGACCAAACCTACGAGCAGTACTTC. Protein: CASSQDQTYEQYF.

This clone has just a few counts. The chain links TRBV11-2 to TRBJ1-6; D is unclear. Germline V gives CDR1 SGHAT, CDR2 FQNNGV. This CDR3 is built from 17 residues. V was trimmed by 3 bases and J by 0 bases, leaving 12 bases between them. The CDR3 DNA reads TGTGCCAGCAGCTTGAATCCACTCAGCTCCTATAATTCACCCCTCCACTTT. Protein: CASSLNPLSSYNSPLHF. The entire variable domain, with the rest obtained from reference TRBV11-2 and TRBJ1-6, is as follows: EAGVAQSPRYKIIEKRQSVAFWCNPISGHATLYWYQQILGQGPKLLIQFQNNGVVDDSQLPKDRFSAERLKGVDSTLKIQPAKLEDSAVYLCASSLNPLSSYNSPLHFGNGTRLTVT.

The chain links TRBV19 to TRBJ1-2, with D unclear. This CDR3 contains 14 residues. V lost 8 bases, J lost 6 bases, and 19 bases lay in between. Per the germline V gene, CDR1 is LNHDA and CDR2 is SQIVND (reference sequence). In nucleotides, the CDR3 is TGTGCCAGTTTAGTATCTCCGGACTATGATGGCTACACCTTC. Its translation is CASLVSPDYDGYTF.

The chain combines TRBV19 with TRBJ1-1; 7 bases map to TRBD1. The V segment lost 4 bases and the J segment 3 bases; nucleotides outside the gene matches: 8. In germline, CDR1 is LNHDA, CDR2 SQIVND (reference sequence). The CDR3 loop spans 15 amino acids. CDR3 sequence reads: CASSTDRVSDTEAFF. As DNA, the CDR3 is TGTGCCAGTAGTACCGACAGGGTGAGCGACACTGAAGCTTTCTTT.

The chain has TRBV5-1 and TRBJ2-7; 8 bases line up with TRBD2. CDR3 length: 15 amino acids. V shed 3 bases and J 3 bases; nucleotides not matched to a gene: 8. The germline CDR1 and CDR2 sequences are SGHRS and YFSETQ. The CDR3, as DNA: TGCGCCAGCAGCTATTCTCGGGGGACTAGCTACGAGCAGTACTTC. Its translation: CASSYSRGTSYEQYF.

This clone was counted between two and nine times. The rearrangement uses TRBV5-1 and TRBJ2-7, with D tentatively TRBD1 (6 bases). The CDR3 is made up of 14 amino acids. Trimming took off 5 bases at V and 4 bases at J, with 16 bases between the two ends. Germline lookup yields CDR1 SGHRS and CDR2 YFSETQ. The CDR3 DNA follows: TGCGCCAGCAGTGGGGGCCAAAGGGCTTACGAGCAGTACTTC. Its translation: CASSGGQRAYEQYF. The whole variable domain, filled in from reference TRBV5-1 and TRBJ2-7, reads KAGVTQTPRYLIKTRGQQVTLSCSPISGHRSVSWYQQTPGQGLQFLFEYFSETQRNKGNFPGRFSGRQFSNSRSEMNVSTLELGDSALYLCASSGGQRAYEQYFGPGTRLTVT.

The V gene is TRBV19, the J gene TRBJ1-1; unclear D gene. CDR1 and CDR2 from the germline V gene are LNHDA and SQIVND (reference sequence). The CDR3 extends over 11 amino acids. With 9 bases removed from V and 1 base from J, the gap between germline ends came to 6 bases. The DNA for the CDR3 is TGTGCCAGCTCGGGGAACACTGAAGCTTTCTTT. Residues: CASSGNTEAFF.

The chain is built from TRBV6-5 and TRBJ2-5; D unclear. The tail of the sequence fits TRBJ2-7 better, so the J call may be wrong. Germline assignment: CDR1 MNHEY and CDR2 SVGAGI. This CDR3 is built from 14 residues. CDR3: CASSYEAGPGEQYF. The CDR3 nucleotides read TGTGCCAGCAGTTACGAGGCCGGACCCGGCGAGCAGTACTTC.

The chain couples TRBV10-2 to TRBJ1-2; 7 bases match TRBD1. With 5 bases clipped from V and 8 bases from J, the junction kept 8 bases outside the gene matches. CDR1 WSHSY and CDR2 SAAADI come from the germline V gene. The CDR3 runs to 13 residues. This CDR3 is CASSLSTGEGYTF. The DNA of the CDR3 is TGCGCCAGCAGTTTAAGTACAGGGGAAGGCTACACCTTC.

This clone appeared a few times. The rearrangement links TRBV7-3 to TRBJ2-5; the D gene is possibly TRBD2 (6 bases). Germline assignment: CDR1 SGHTA and CDR2 FQGTGA. V was pared by 3 bases and J by 1 base, with 15 bases between. The CDR3 is made up of 16 amino acids. The CDR3 DNA is TGTGCCAGCAGCTTCGTCGGCGGGGAGGCCCAAGAGACCCAGTACTTC. This sequence encodes CASSFVGGEAQETQYF.

J is TRBJ2-1 and V is TRBV18, with TRBD2 matching over 10 bases. J was trimmed by 3 bases and V by 3 bases; bases with no gene match: 8. This CDR3 spans 17 amino acids. Germline V gene lookup returns CDR1 KGHSH and CDR2 LQKENI. The CDR3 loop is CASSPTIAGGLYNEQFF. In nucleotides, the CDR3 is TGTGCCAGCTCACCGACGATAGCGGGAGGTCTCTACAATGAGCAGTTCTTC.

The chain combines TRBV7-9 with TRBJ2-1; 10 bases agree with TRBD1. With 5 bases clipped from V and 5 bases from J, the junction kept 9 bases outside the gene matches. This CDR3 has 16 residues. The germline gives CDR1 SEHNR, CDR2 FQNEAQ (reference sequence). The CDR3 loop is CASSLTGTGVDNEQFF. DNA of the CDR3: TGTGCCAGCAGCCTGACCGGGACAGGGGTTGACAATGAGCAGTTCTTC.